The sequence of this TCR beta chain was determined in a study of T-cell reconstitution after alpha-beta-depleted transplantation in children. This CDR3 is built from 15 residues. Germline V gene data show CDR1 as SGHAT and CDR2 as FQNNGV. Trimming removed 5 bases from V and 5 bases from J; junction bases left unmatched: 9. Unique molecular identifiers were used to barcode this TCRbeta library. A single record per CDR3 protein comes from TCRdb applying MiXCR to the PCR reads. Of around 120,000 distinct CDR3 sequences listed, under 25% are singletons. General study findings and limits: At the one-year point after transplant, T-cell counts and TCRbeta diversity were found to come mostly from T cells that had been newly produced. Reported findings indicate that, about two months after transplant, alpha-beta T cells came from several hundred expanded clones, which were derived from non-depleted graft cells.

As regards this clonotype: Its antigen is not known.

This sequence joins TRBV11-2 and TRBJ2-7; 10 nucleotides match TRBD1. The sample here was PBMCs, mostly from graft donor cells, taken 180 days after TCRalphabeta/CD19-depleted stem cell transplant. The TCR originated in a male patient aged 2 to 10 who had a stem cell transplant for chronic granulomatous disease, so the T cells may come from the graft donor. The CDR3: CASSIGGTGADEQYF. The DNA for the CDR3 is TGTGCCAGCAGCATCGGAGGGACAGGGGCCGACGAGCAGTACTTC.